The 24 T cell receptor beta chains given below trace back to one sample, sequenced in a study of beta chain features in type 1 diabetes. The antigens these receptors bind are not known. Study results and caveats: The study found moderately but significantly shorter TCRB CDR3s in all four CD4+ subsets of Type 1 diabetes patients.

The sequenced template was cDNA made from the entire isolated RNA. Libraries were prepared by immunoSEQ multiplex PCR; TCRdb keeps only in-frame clonotypes and omits some of them. This sample has 300,000 or so clones, with 13% found just once. The specimen sequenced was naive CD4+ T cells from blood. Every receptor here comes from a woman between 18 and 29 years old with type 1 diabetes.

The CDR3 coding sequence is TGTGCCAGCACCTCGGACGGGACAGGGTCCTACGAGCAGTACGTC. The encoded protein is CASTSDGTGSYEQYV. The chain uses TRBV2 and TRBJ2-7; 9 positions match TRBD1. Germline V gene lookup returns CDR1 SNHLY and CDR2 FYNNEI. The CDR3 loop spans 15 amino acids. V shed 7 bases and J 1 base; nucleotides not matched to a gene: 8.

CDR3 loop: CASSPGQGSINEQYF. The DNA for the CDR3 is TGTGCCAGCAGCCCGGGACAGGGAAGCATCAACGAGCAGTACTTC. V gene TRBV28 combines with J gene TRBJ2-7; 9 bases map to TRBD1. The junction had 11 bases not matched to a gene; V was cut back by 6 bases and J by 5 bases. CDR1 MDHEN and CDR2 SYDVKM come from the germline V gene. The length of the CDR3 is 15 residues.

This chain links TRBV7-2 with TRBJ2-1; the match to TRBD2 covers 10 bases. Germline V lookup: CDR1 SGHTA, CDR2 FQGNSA. J lost 4 bases, V lost 4 bases, and 10 bases had no gene match. This CDR3 region has 17 residues. The CDR3 nucleotides read TGTGCCAGCAGCTCGCAAACGACTAGCGGGCCATACAATGAGCAGTTCTTC. This codes for CASSSQTTSGPYNEQFF.

V and J are TRBV29-1 and TRBJ1-1; D might be TRBD1 (5 bases). The CDR3 loop spans 14 amino acids. Germline V gene sequence: CDR1 SQVTM, CDR2 ANQGSEA. V was pared by 4 bases and J by 3 bases, with 15 bases between. The CDR3 protein is CSVARVTGDTEAFF. CDR3 bases: TGCAGCGTTGCGCGGGTTACGGGGGACACTGAAGCTTTCTTT.

The rearrangement joins TRBV7-2 to TRBJ2-3, with D hard to call. The CDR3 contains 14 residues. Germline V gene sequence: CDR1 SGHTA, CDR2 FQGNSA. V lost 2 bases to trimming and J lost 2 bases, with 8 bases between them. The CDR3 reads CASSLNWATDTQYF. The CDR3 nucleotides read TGTGCCAGCAGCTTAAATTGGGCCACAGATACGCAGTATTTT.

This clone was picked up a small number of times. The chain has TRBV7-8 and TRBJ1-5; D perhaps matches TRBD1 (5 bases). In germline, CDR1 is SGHVS, CDR2 FQNEAQ. Trimming removed 2 bases at V and 3 bases at J, with 11 bases between. This CDR3 is 15 amino acids long. The CDR3 region has the DNA TGTGCCAGCAGCTTAATTGACAGAACCAATCAGCCCCAGCATTTT. Amino acids: CASSLIDRTNQPQHF.

This chain uses TRBV13 with TRBJ1-2; no definite D call. Germline loops: CDR1 PRHDT, CDR2 FYEKMQ (reference sequence). Trimming pared 2 bases from V and 4 bases from J, leaving 8 bases between. The CDR3 totals 13 residues. This CDR3 is CASSLYEGYGYTF. CDR3 sequence (DNA): TGTGCCAGCAGCTTATATGAGGGCTATGGCTACACCTTC.

The chain carries TRBV6-5 and TRBJ2-3, with 13 bases identical to TRBD2. The CDR3 has 15 amino acids. J lost 3 bases, V lost 6 bases, and 3 bases had no gene match. The germline CDR1 and CDR2 sequences are MNHEY and SVGAGI. CDR3 amino acids: CASSGTSGMTDTQYF. DNA of the CDR3: TGTGCCAGCAGCGGGACTAGCGGGATGACAGATACGCAGTATTTT.

Concerning this clone itself: The germline gene is not matched at one end of the junction; a read error may be the cause. The rearrangement uses TRBV5-1 and TRBJ2-5; 8 bases align to TRBD2. Germline CDR1 SGHRS, CDR2 YFSETQ. CDR3 length: 13 amino acids. This CDR3 is CASRLGLVETQYF. The CDR3 DNA reads TGCGCCAGCAGATTGGGACTAGTTGAGACCCAGTACTTC.

The chain combines TRBV7-9 with TRBJ2-1; D is undetermined. Between the trimmed V and J ends, which lost 7 bases and 6 bases, there was a span of 19 bases. Germline values: CDR1 SEHNR, CDR2 FQNEAQ (reference sequence). This CDR3 comprises 15 residues. The CDR3 reads CASTRLPSAPNEQFF. The DNA for the CDR3 is TGTGCCAGCACCCGACTCCCTTCGGCCCCCAATGAGCAGTTCTTC.

The genes are TRBV30 and TRBJ1-2, with TRBD1 matching over 7 bases. The V and J ends lost 2 bases and 4 bases, in that order; junction bases with no gene match: 7. Germline-derived CDR1 and CDR2 are GTSNPN and SVGIG (reference sequence). CDR3 length equals 14 residues. The CDR3 coding sequence is TGTGCCTGGAGTCGACAGGGTTTGGTCTATGGCTACACCTTC. This codes for CAWSRQGLVYGYTF.

This rearrangement joins TRBV4-3 to TRBJ1-4, with TRBD1 matching 8 bases. V was pared by 0 bases and J by 6 bases, with 6 bases of the junction left unmatched. The germline gives CDR1 LGHNA, CDR2 YSLEER. The CDR3 runs 16 residues. CDR3 sequence: CASSQDPRGQDEKLFF. Written as DNA, the CDR3 is TGCGCCAGCAGCCAAGATCCCAGGGGGCAAGATGAAAAACTGTTTTTT.

This chain joins TRBV4-3 and TRBJ2-3; perhaps TRBD2 as D (5 bases). CDR1 is LGHNA and CDR2 is YSLEER in the germline V gene. V lost 2 bases to trimming and J lost 4 bases, with 10 bases between them. The CDR3 consists of 14 residues. The CDR3 here is CASSQFTRSDTQYF. CDR3 coding DNA: TGCGCCAGCAGCCAATTTACTAGATCAGATACGCAGTATTTT.

This clone was counted a few times. This sequence joins TRBV5-1 and TRBJ1-3; D is undetermined. The CDR3 sequence is 13 residues long. Trimming cost V 5 bases and J 4 bases, with 10 bases left between them. CDR1 is SGHRS and CDR2 is YFSETQ in the germline V gene. The CDR3 region has the DNA TGCGCCAGCAGTCAGCAGGTGGGAAACACCATATATTTT. Protein sequence: CASSQQVGNTIYF.

The chain is built from TRBV28 and TRBJ2-7, with 12 nucleotides matching TRBD1. V lost 7 bases to trimming and J lost 6 bases; unmatched junction nucleotides: 4. Germline loops: CDR1 MDHEN, CDR2 SYDVKM. The CDR3 is made up of 13 amino acids. The CDR3 nucleotides are TGTGCCAGCACCGGGACAGGGGGCCCCGAGCAGTACTTC. Translation: CASTGTGGPEQYF.

The chain links TRBV7-9 to TRBJ2-1, with 12 bases lining up with TRBD2. The V gene end was trimmed by 4 bases and the J gene end by 10 bases; junction bases not matched to a gene: 11. The CDR3 has 16 amino acids. Germline values: CDR1 SEHNR, CDR2 FQNEAQ (reference sequence). The CDR3 is CASSSARLAGAFEQFF. The CDR3 DNA follows: TGTGCCAGCAGCTCAGCCAGACTAGCGGGAGCTTTCGAGCAGTTCTTC.

This clone was seen more than once but under ten times. The rearrangement joins TRBV14 to TRBJ1-1; perhaps TRBD1 as D (6 bases). Trimming shortened V by 6 bases and J by 7 bases, and 15 bases separated the two germline ends. The germline V gene encodes CDR1 SGHDN and CDR2 FVKESK. The CDR3 is made up of 13 amino acids. The CDR3 DNA is TGTGCCAGCAGTCCACAGGGTAGAGGTGAAGCTTTCTTT. As protein: CASSPQGRGEAFF.

The genes are TRBV28 and TRBJ1-1; D is uncertain. The CDR3 spans 13 residues. V gave up 7 bases and J gave up 2 bases, with 11 bases separating them. Germline V lookup: CDR1 MDHEN, CDR2 SYDVKM. The CDR3 sequence: CASTANFNTEAFF. DNA of the CDR3: TGTGCCAGCACCGCGAACTTCAACACTGAAGCTTTCTTT.

The V and J genes are TRBV4-1 and TRBJ1-2; 9 nucleotides align to TRBD1. CDR1 and CDR2 from the germline V gene are MGHRA and YSYEKL. This CDR3 is 16 amino acids long. V lost 5 bases and J lost 4; bases outside the gene matches: 11. CDR3 amino acids: CASSYERDRDPYGYTF. For the CDR3, the DNA is TGCGCCAGCAGCTACGAACGGGACAGGGATCCCTATGGCTACACCTTC.

This clone was counted between two and nine times. The V gene is TRBV6-5, the J gene TRBJ2-5; D is unclear. Germline assignment: CDR1 MNHEY and CDR2 SVGAGI. The CDR3 is 12 residues long. Trimming cost V 7 bases and J 5 bases, with 11 bases left between them. CDR3 in amino acids: CASIDGYETQYF. In DNA, the CDR3 is TGTGCCAGCATCGACGGGTACGAGACCCAGTACTTC.

This clone was detected a few times. V gene TRBV27 combines with J gene TRBJ2-1, with 8 bases that match TRBD2. CDR3 length: 16 amino acids. V lost 2 bases, J lost 0 bases, and 3 bases stayed unmatched. Germline-derived CDR1 and CDR2 are MNHEY and SMNVEV (reference sequence). The CDR3 loop is CASSLAGGLSYNEQFF. In nucleotides, the CDR3 is TGTGCCAGCAGTTTAGCGGGAGGCCTCTCCTACAATGAGCAGTTCTTC.

The chain is built from TRBV6-6 and TRBJ2-1; a possible D gene is TRBD1 (7 bases). Germline V lookup: CDR1 MNHNY, CDR2 SVGAGI (reference sequence). V was pared by 2 bases and J by 8 bases, with 13 bases between. CDR3 size: 14 residues. The CDR3 is CASSYHGRGDEQFF. The CDR3, as DNA: TGTGCCAGCAGTTACCACGGCAGGGGGGATGAGCAGTTCTTC.

This clone turned up a few times. The chain's CDR3 is CAISGRLAGLNEQFF. The CDR3 DNA follows: TGTGCCATCAGTGGGAGACTAGCGGGTCTCAATGAGCAGTTCTTC. V is TRBV10-3 and J is TRBJ2-1, with 10 bases aligning to TRBD2. Germline V gives CDR1 ENHRY, CDR2 SYGVKD. This CDR3 has 15 amino acids. The junction had 6 bases not matched to a gene; V was cut back by 4 bases and J by 6 bases.

The V call is TRBV11-3, the J call TRBJ2-1, with TRBD2 matching over 8 bases. The CDR3 is made up of 16 amino acids. V shed 5 bases, J shed 4 bases, and the junction held 10 bases outside the gene matches. Germline CDR1 reads SGHNT; CDR2 reads YENEEA. The CDR3 spells CASSPLASGYYNEQFF. The CDR3 bases are TGTGCCAGCAGCCCCCTGGCTAGCGGGTATTACAATGAGCAGTTCTTC.